This T cell receptor beta chain derives from a study of blood T cell repertoires in COVID-19. Whole-study context: Some COVID-19 samples were acute and others convalescent; all came from the United States, Italy and Spain.

This clone appeared a single time. All enrollees were roughly 18 to 100 years old and from approximately 25 US areas. CDR1 SGHRS and CDR2 YFSETQ come from the germline V gene. V lost 3 bases and J lost 2; bases outside the gene matches: 8. The CDR3 covers 18 residues. Authors' data handling: Researchers report that nucleated cell counts were estimated from reference gene primer amplification. Method: immunoSEQ multiplex PCR; TCRdb's copy keeps in-frame clones and lacks some. V and J calls plus clone size are reproduced from that table; the DNA served to infer D and trimming. The data show 150,000 or so clones, with 81% seen just once and approximately 5.1% held by the top ten.

The rearrangement links TRBV5-1 to TRBJ2-2; 12 positions agree with TRBD2. Sequencing was carried out using PBMCs or T cells enriched from blood (not recorded which). This TCR derives from a woman between 40 and 50 years old with acute COVID-19. CDR3: CASSYRPGLAGNTGELFF. CDR3 DNA: TGCGCCAGCAGCTACCGGCCGGGACTAGCGGGCAACACCGGGGAGCTGTTTTTT.